These 26 T cell receptor beta chains share one sample of origin, sequenced in a study of OX40 agonist ivuxolimab in advanced cancers. Clones were read by immunoSEQ multiplex PCR, and TCRdb kept only the in-frame ones, dropping some. The sample contains around 67,000 clones, roughly 87% of which appear only once. This specimen was CD4+ or CD8+ T cells sorted from blood, taken in a trial of the OX40 agonist ivuxolimab. All receptors come from an adult with an advanced solid tumor such as melanoma, head and neck, liver or kidney cancer.

Of note for this clone: Because the CDR3's place on the DNA is in doubt, the DNA is left out and the CDR3 is given as listed by TCRdb. The rearrangement uses TRBV27 and TRBJ2-3; TRBD1, the table's D call, lacks a check against the DNA. From germline, CDR1 is MNHEY and CDR2 SMNVEV (reference sequence). From its first to its last residue, the CDR3 has 14 amino acids. The CDR3 region is CASSTSRQGDTQYF.

This sequence joins TRBV7-2 and TRBJ1-1; TRBD1 agrees at 7 bases. Trimming cost V 2 bases and J 5 bases; bases outside gene matches: 8. The V gene's germline CDR1 is SGHTA and CDR2 FQGNSA. The CDR3 has 15 amino acids. The CDR3 DNA reads TGTGCCAGCAGCTTATCCGCCACAGGGGATACTGAAGCTTTCTTT. This gives the protein CASSLSATGDTEAFF.

The J gene is TRBJ2-2, the V gene TRBV4-1, with 7 bases aligning to TRBD1. This CDR3 is built from 15 residues. Germline values: CDR1 MGHRA, CDR2 YSYEKL. V shed 1 base and J 6 bases; nucleotides not matched to a gene: 5. In DNA, the CDR3 is TGCGCCAGCAGCCAAGGAGGGGGCGTCCCCGGGGAGCTGTTTTTT. It codes for CASSQGGGVPGELFF.

A single count supports this clone. The rearrangement uses TRBV7-2 and TRBJ1-1; D possibly corresponds to TRBD1 (6 bases). Germline V gene sequence: CDR1 SGHTA, CDR2 FQGNSA. V lost 2 bases, J lost 4 bases, and 11 bases lay in between. This CDR3 has 14 amino acids. The CDR3 region has the DNA TGTGCCAGCAGCTTAATAGGACAGTCCACTGAAGCTTTCTTT. Its protein product is CASSLIGQSTEAFF.

V gene TRBV5-1 combines with J gene TRBJ2-3; 10 bases match TRBD2. Trimming cost V 3 bases and J 4 bases; bases outside gene matches: 5. Germline V gene sequence: CDR1 SGHRS, CDR2 YFSETQ. The CDR3 totals 15 residues. CDR3 sequence reads: CASSSSGSYADTQYF. In nucleotides, the CDR3 is TGCGCCAGCAGCTCTAGCGGGAGTTACGCAGATACGCAGTATTTT.

This clone was detected only once. The J gene is TRBJ2-5, the V gene TRBV29-1, with D perhaps matching TRBD1 (7 bases). CDR1 SQVTM and CDR2 ANQGSEA come from the germline V gene. This CDR3 has 13 residues. V gave up 7 bases and J gave up 2 bases, with 14 bases separating them. The CDR3 DNA follows: TGCAGCGGGAGGGACAGAATACAAGAGACCCAGTACTTC. This gives the protein CSGRDRIQETQYF. The entire variable domain, with the rest obtained from reference TRBV29-1 and TRBJ2-5, is as follows: SAVISQKPSRDICQRGTSLTIQCQVDSQVTMMFWYRQQPGQSLTLIATANQGSEATYESGFVIDKFPISRPNLTFSTLTVSNMSPEDSSIYLCSGRDRIQETQYFGPGTRLLVL.

The chain uses TRBV7-8 and TRBJ2-5; TRBD2 matches 7 bases. J lost 2 bases, V lost 4 bases, and 10 bases had no gene match. From germline, CDR1 is SGHVS and CDR2 FQNEAQ. The CDR3 covers 16 residues. The CDR3 spells CASSSPSGDYQETQYF. CDR3 coding DNA: TGTGCCAGCAGCTCTCCCTCCGGGGACTATCAAGAGACCCAGTACTTC. Complete variable domain (other parts from reference TRBV7-8 and TRBJ2-5): GAGVSQSPRYKVAKRGQDVALRCDPISGHVSLFWYQQALGQGPEFLTYFQNEAQLDKSGLPSDRFFAERPEGSVSTLKIQRTQQEDSAVYLCASSSPSGDYQETQYFGPGTRLLVL.

This clone has more than one count but fewer than ten. Other DNA sequences in the same sample also yield this CDR3. The chain carries TRBV5-1 and TRBJ2-7, with 8 bases aligning to TRBD2. The germline V gene has CDR1 SGHRS and CDR2 YFSETQ. The J segment lost 6 bases and the V segment lost 0 bases, leaving 5 bases of the junction unmatched. This CDR3 comprises 14 residues. This chain's CDR3 is CASSLEFGGAEQYF. The CDR3 DNA follows: TGCGCCAGCAGCTTGGAATTCGGGGGGGCCGAGCAGTACTTC.

The chain uses TRBV5-4 and TRBJ1-4, with D hard to call. Germline CDR1 and CDR2: SGHNT and YYREEE (reference sequence). Between the trimmed V and J ends, which lost 3 bases and 4 bases, there was a span of 16 bases. The CDR3 covers 16 residues. CDR3 amino acids: CASSSADGPFNEKLFF. In nucleotides, the CDR3 is TGTGCCAGCAGCTCCGCGGACGGTCCGTTTAATGAAAAACTGTTTTTT.

The chain carries TRBV4-1 and TRBJ1-1; no clear D. Germline loops: CDR1 MGHRA, CDR2 YSYEKL. The CDR3 contains 17 residues. V lost 1 base and J 4 bases, leaving 19 bases between the germline ends. CDR3 DNA sequence: TGCGCCAGCAGCCAAGGGGCCCTCCAAGGACGCGGCACTGAAGCTTTCTTT. Amino acid sequence: CASSQGALQGRGTEAFF.

The V gene is TRBV5-1, the J gene TRBJ2-1, with TRBD2 identical over 12 bases. V was clipped by 1 base and J by 9 bases; unmatched bases: 11. Germline V gives CDR1 SGHRS, CDR2 YFSETQ. CDR3 length equals 17 residues. CDR3 bases: TGCGCCAGCAGCTTGCTAGCGGGGGGGCGGTCCTTTGCTGAGCAGTTCTTC. Amino acid sequence: CASSLLAGGRSFAEQFF.

The rearrangement links TRBV7-2 to TRBJ2-1, with a weak D call TRBD2 (5 bases). Germline V gene data show CDR1 as SGHTA and CDR2 as FQGNSA. The CDR3 has 18 residues. Trimming removed 4 bases at V and 0 bases at J, with 19 bases between. The CDR3 loop reads CASSWAGRVRSSYNEQFF. The DNA of the CDR3 is TGTGCCAGCAGCTGGGCGGGTAGGGTGCGGAGCTCCTACAATGAGCAGTTCTTC.

This clone appeared a few times. This rearrangement joins TRBV11-2 to TRBJ2-7; tentative D call: TRBD2 (5 bases). V was clipped by 7 bases and J by 1 base, with 11 bases between them. In germline, CDR1 is SGHAT, CDR2 FQNNGV. The CDR3 totals 13 residues. The CDR3 sequence is CASIITGSYEQYF. CDR3 DNA: TGTGCCAGCATCATCACGGGGTCCTACGAGCAGTACTTC.

V gene TRBV19 combines with J gene TRBJ2-1; 8 bases map to TRBD2. Germline assignment: CDR1 LNHDA and CDR2 SQIVND (reference sequence). V shed 6 bases, J shed 0 bases, and the junction held 10 bases outside the gene matches. The CDR3 loop spans 17 amino acids. The CDR3 DNA is TGTGCCAGTAGGCAGACTAGCGTACCTCACTCCTACAATGAGCAGTTCTTC. Amino acid sequence: CASRQTSVPHSYNEQFF.

The CDR3, as DNA: TGTGCCACCAGGGGGGGAGCGACTAATGAAAAACTGTTTTTT. Amino acid sequence: CATRGGATNEKLFF. This chain links TRBV15 with TRBJ1-4; D possibly corresponds to TRBD1 (5 bases). Trimming left V 6 bases short and J 2 bases short, with 10 bases between. The CDR3 extends over 14 amino acids. CDR1 is LNHNV, CDR2 YYDKDF, per germline (reference sequence). Complete variable domain (other parts from reference TRBV15 and TRBJ1-4): DAMVIQNPRYQVTQFGKPVTLSCSQTLNHNVMYWYQQKSSQAPKLLFHYYDKDFNNEADTPDNFQSRRPNTSFCFLDIRSPGLGDTAMYLCATRGGATNEKLFFGSGTQLSVL.

The chain recombines TRBV28 with TRBJ2-7, with a weak D call TRBD2 (5 bases). In germline, CDR1 is MDHEN, CDR2 SYDVKM. V was pared by 1 base and J by 3 bases, with 10 bases between. CDR3 size: 14 residues. The CDR3 nucleotides are TGTGCCAGCAGTTTATACGGAGGCCGCTACGAGCAGTACTTC. Translated: CASSLYGGRYEQYF.

The V gene is TRBV5-1, the J gene TRBJ1-1, with D perhaps matching TRBD1 (5 bases). Trimming removed 0 bases from V and 5 bases from J, with 8 bases in between. The CDR3 runs to 13 residues. Per germline, CDR1 SGHRS and CDR2 YFSETQ. CDR3 DNA sequence: TGCGCCAGCAGCTTGGAGGGGAGGACTGAAGCTTTCTTT. Its protein product is CASSLEGRTEAFF.

The chain recombines TRBV5-1 with TRBJ1-3, with 7 bases lining up with TRBD1. Looked up from germline, CDR1 is SGHRS and CDR2 is YFSETQ. With V trimmed by 3 bases and J by 0 bases, 3 bases remained unmatched. CDR3 size: 15 residues. In DNA form, the CDR3 reads TGCGCCAGCAGCTCAGGGGGGCCCTCTGGAAACACCATATATTTT. Protein product: CASSSGGPSGNTIYF.

The chain is built from TRBV6-5 and TRBJ2-5, with D possibly TRBD1 on 7 matching bases. V was pared by 4 bases and J by 5 bases, with 17 bases between. The CDR3 is 15 amino acids. Looked up from germline, CDR1 is MNHEY and CDR2 is SVGAGI. Written as DNA, the CDR3 is TGTGCCAGCAGTTTCCCAGGGGGGCGCGGGGAGACCCAGTACTTC. Amino acids: CASSFPGGRGETQYF.

The rearrangement links TRBV30 to TRBJ2-1, with D possibly being TRBD1 or TRBD2 (5 bases each). CDR3 length equals 14 residues. In germline, CDR1 is GTSNPN, CDR2 SVGIG (reference sequence). The germline V and J ends were trimmed by 2 bases and 0 bases, with 8 bases remaining between them. As DNA, the CDR3 is TGTGCCTGGAGTTGGGGGAGCTCCTACAATGAGCAGTTCTTC. Amino acids: CAWSWGSSYNEQFF. The full variable domain, rest sourced from reference TRBV30 and TRBJ2-1, is SQTIHQWPATLVQPVGSPLSLECTVEGTSNPNLYWYRQAAGRGLQLLFYSVGIGQISSEVPQNLSASRPQDRQFILSSKKLLLSDSGFYLCAWSWGSSYNEQFFGPGTRLTVL.

This CDR3 is CASSAYRTSGSSGELFF. The CDR3 DNA sequence: TGTGCCAGCAGTGCTTACCGGACTAGCGGGAGTTCGGGGGAGCTGTTTTTT. The chain is built from TRBV6-1 and TRBJ2-2; 13 nucleotides align to TRBD2. The germline V gene has CDR1 MNHNS and CDR2 SASEGT. The CDR3 has 17 residues. The trim removed 4 bases at V and 8 bases at J, leaving 10 bases unmatched.

In its sample, this clone was seen a few times. The chain has TRBV15 and TRBJ2-1, with D possibly being TRBD2 (6 bases). Trimming removed 0 bases at V and 7 bases at J, with 13 bases between. This CDR3 has 15 residues. The germline gives CDR1 LNHNV, CDR2 YYDKDF (reference sequence). The CDR3 coding sequence is TGTGCCACCAGCAGAGATTTGCGGGACGAAAATGAGCAGTTCTTC. Encoded protein: CATSRDLRDENEQFF.

The V call is TRBV11-3, the J call TRBJ2-1; D is perhaps TRBD1 (6 bases). Germline CDR1 is SGHNT and CDR2 is YENEEA. The V and J ends lost 4 bases and 8 bases respectively, with 9 bases between them. The CDR3 loop spans 12 amino acids. In DNA, the CDR3 is TGTGCCAGCAGCTCCACAGGGCATGAGCAGTTCTTC. Translated: CASSSTGHEQFF.

V gene TRBV7-8 combines with J gene TRBJ2-5; D is unresolved. Germline values: CDR1 SGHVS, CDR2 FQNEAQ. The CDR3 spans 12 residues. V was clipped by 0 bases and J by 2 bases, with 1 base between them. CDR3 region: CASSLAQETQYF. The CDR3 nucleotides are TGTGCCAGCAGCTTAGCGCAAGAGACCCAGTACTTC. The full variable domain, completed using reference TRBV7-8 and TRBJ2-5, is GAGVSQSPRYKVAKRGQDVALRCDPISGHVSLFWYQQALGQGPEFLTYFQNEAQLDKSGLPSDRFFAERPEGSVSTLKIQRTQQEDSAVYLCASSLAQETQYFGPGTRLLVL.

The CDR3 DNA follows: TGTGCCAGCAGTGAACCGGGACAGGGTAAAGATACGCAGTATTTT. This encodes CASSEPGQGKDTQYF. V and J are TRBV6-1 and TRBJ2-3, with 9 bases fitting TRBD1. Germline V gene data show CDR1 as MNHNS and CDR2 as SASEGT. The CDR3 totals 15 residues. Trimming took 2 bases from V and 5 from J; bases not matched to a gene: 5.

This chain joins TRBV19 and TRBJ2-1; no firm D call. V lost 3 bases and J lost 2, with 11 bases in between. From germline, CDR1 is LNHDA and CDR2 SQIVND (reference sequence). CDR3 size: 15 residues. The chain's CDR3 is CASSISTPPYNEQFF. For the CDR3, the DNA is TGTGCCAGTAGTATTAGCACTCCTCCCTACAATGAGCAGTTCTTC.